This entry describes one T cell receptor (beta chain). There is no known antigen for this receptor. The sample holds no much larger clone one base away, and base qualities are not on file. The sample originates from a study of blood T cell repertoires in COVID-19 (dated by TCRdb to 2020 to 2022). Background for the entire study: The collaborator samples originated in the United States, Italy and Spain and spanned the acute and convalescent phases of COVID-19. The prospective study material was composed of cDNA or gDNA derived from T cells, B-cell-depleted T cells, or PBMCs. Deeply sampled blood TCRbeta repertoires from subjects exposed to, actively infected with, or recovered from COVID-19 were included in the dataset. The repertoires were released in a freely available public database intended as a resource for research on the immune response to SARS-CoV-2. The samples were drawn from the first 160 participants of the ongoing ImmuneRACE study and from 1,254 subjects provided by 6 global collaborators. Sample metadata almost always included a de-identified subject ID, COVID-19 status, age in years and sex. Where HLA class I and class II types were available, the types were taken from metadata supplied by the sample provider, not from assay-based typing. On the study overall, not on this receptor specifically: The quantity of clinical and demographic metadata differed by source and by participant and was supplied without curation.

TCRbeta CDR3 regions were amplified from genomic DNA by means of the immunoSEQ Assay, a bias-controlled multiplex PCR. The authors' analysis ran thus. Nucleated cell counts per sample were estimated from amplification of reference gene primers within the assay. To quantify the absolute abundance of each unique TCRbeta CDR3 rearrangement, sequence reads were collapsed and filtered. For each sample, productive Simpson clonality was calculated by taking the square root of Simpson's diversity index across productive rearrangements. What TCRdb holds here is the immuneACCESS table cut down to in-frame rearrangements. Part of the clones is not present; checked against another copy, under half of the missing clones reflect an unresolved V gene, and the others are unexplained. V, J and clone size were drawn from that table, and D and trimming were deduced from the DNA. The sample records approximately 60,000 clones, around 86% of which are singletons. The biggest ten clones account for more than 2.5% of the sample.

Collaborating institutions collected whole blood in K2EDTA tubes following their own protocols. For TCRbeta analysis, collaborators shipped samples as frozen whole blood, isolated PBMCs, or DNA extracted from either of those sample types. Trimming costs V 5 bases and J 0 bases, and their ends lie 12 bases apart. The germline V gene encodes CDR1 SGHRS and CDR2 YFSETQ. Including the terminal cysteine and phenylalanine, the CDR3 comprises 15 residues. Kept here is only the CDR3 DNA, which spans 45 bases and is read in frame from base 1. The chain is assembled from TRBV5-1 and TRBJ2-1; the D segment could be TRBD2, given 6 matching bases. This sequence was found in a man aged 45-65 years with active COVID-19. Sequencing used peripheral blood. CDR3 region: CASRLAASSYNEQFF. The DNA sequence is given as TGCGCCAGCAGATTAGCGGCTAGCTCCTACAATGAGCAGTTCTTC.